The source of this T cell receptor beta chain is a study of T cells in localized non-small cell lung cancer. Sequenced by immunoSEQ multiplex PCR; TCRdb stores in-frame clones only, minus some. The table shows some 64,000 clones, with 75% to 85% occurring only once. Per germline, CDR1 SGHNT and CDR2 YYREEE (reference sequence). CDR3 length: 19 residues. V shed 0 bases, J shed 1 base, and the junction held 10 bases outside the gene matches. This clonotype was sampled from a man aged 35 to 70 with stage II lung adenocarcinoma. Sequenced here: PBMCs, sampled before any cancer treatment. The chain carries TRBV5-4 and TRBJ2-5, with TRBD2 matching 12 bases. The CDR3 nucleotides read TGTGCCAGCAGCTTGGTACTAGCGGGAGGAGTAGGCCTCCAAGAGACCCAGTACTTC. It codes for CASSLVLAGGVGLQETQYF.